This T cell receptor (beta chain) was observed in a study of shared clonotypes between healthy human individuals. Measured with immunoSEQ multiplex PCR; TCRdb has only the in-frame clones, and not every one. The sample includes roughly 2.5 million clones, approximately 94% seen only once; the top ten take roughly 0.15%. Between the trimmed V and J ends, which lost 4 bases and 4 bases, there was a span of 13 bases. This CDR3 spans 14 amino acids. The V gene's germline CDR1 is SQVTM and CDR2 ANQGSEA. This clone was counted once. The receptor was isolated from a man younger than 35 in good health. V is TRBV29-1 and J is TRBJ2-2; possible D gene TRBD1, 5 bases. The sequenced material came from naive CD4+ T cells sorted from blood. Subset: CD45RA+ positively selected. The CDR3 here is CSVGGQEGTGELFF. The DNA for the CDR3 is TGCAGCGTTGGGGGCCAGGAAGGCACCGGGGAGCTGTTTTTT.